This section outlines one T cell receptor beta chain sequence together with its context. This clone was seen only a few times. The antigen it recognizes is unknown. Within one base of it there is no much larger clone, and no base qualities were kept. Libraries were constructed by the immunoSEQ multiplex PCR assay. The paper's processing steps were these. A statistical classification framework was built to diagnose cytomegalovirus status from the catalog of TCR beta chain sequences. The table was pulled from immuneACCESS by TCRdb, which kept in-frame rearrangements only. Such tables lose some clones; where checked, under half of the loss comes from unresolved V genes, and the rest has no known cause. Clone size and V and J calls were adopted from that table, with D and trimming inferred from the DNA. Counted in this sample were tens of thousands of clones; approximately 80% of them appeared once. The leading ten clones occupy approximately 3% of the sample.

The donors belonged to the validation cohort of about 130 subjects, which was separate from the approximately 610-subject first cohort. The sample comes from a study of cytomegalovirus exposure and HLA in healthy donors (dated by TCRdb to the late 2010s). In the study overall: According to a later analysis, the roughly 120 validation repertoires were produced on the same platform as the 700 or so repertoires of the first cohort. The study aimed to test whether signatures of past pathogen exposure could be identified by cataloging public T cell receptors. Besides the first cohort of around 700 subjects, a separate validation cohort made up of 95 to 150 different subjects was used. The study combined high-throughput TCR immunosequencing, statistical association of individual TCRs with disease status, and machine learning to predict cytomegalovirus infection status. Results and caveats for the whole study, not just this receptor: A total of fewer than 200 TCR beta chains were listed by the study as associated with cytomegalovirus. It was suggested by the authors that the approach could potentially be generalized to other disease states and immunological phenotypes. Cytomegalovirus status was reported to be diagnosed by the classifier with high specificity and sensitivity in both the original and validation cohorts. Three of the identified cytomegalovirus-associated TCR beta chains were confirmed in vitro to be specific for cytomegalovirus antigens. Of the cluster scores, 90% to 95% were above 0 in a later analysis, which found that TCRs clustered in the first cohort also tended to co-occur in the approximately 120 validation repertoires. All 120 or so repertoires were used to score co-occurrence in the validation cohort in a later analysis, because that analysis had no HLA typing for the cohort. While some public TCRs were present in many individuals, most TCR sequences turned up only very rarely across donors.

V is shortened by 4 bases, J by 6 bases, and the region joining them spans 10 bases. The germline V gene supplies CDR1 MNHNS and CDR2 SASEGT. Including the terminal cysteine and phenylalanine, the CDR3 comprises 13 residues. Of the read, only the CDR3 DNA is kept; its 39 bases are in frame from base 1. Material: PBMCs. Recombination connected TRBV6-1 to TRBJ1-5; there is no confident call for the D gene. This clonotype was obtained from a young man in good health and CMV-seronegative. The CDR3 protein sequence reads: CASSGRLFQPQHF. The DNA is as follows: TGTGCCAGCAGTGGCAGACTGTTTCAGCCCCAGCATTTT.